This T cell receptor (beta chain) derives from a study of Tregs in tolerant kidney transplant recipients. Notes on the study in general: Nucleotide sequences could not be compared across some patients' samples due to primer changes.

Points on this clone: Its antigen is still unknown.

V lost 3 bases, J lost 2 bases, and 13 bases lay in between. CDR3 length equals 16 residues. Germline CDR1 and CDR2: LGHNA and YNFKEQ. Assay used: immunoSEQ multiplex PCR; TCRdb lists only in-frame clones, some missing. The data hold approximately 60,000 clones, with 80% to 90% observed a single time. The nonmyeloablative bone marrow transplants came from related graft donors, with transient mixed chimerism. Thawed PBMCs were FACS-sorted into unstimulated CD4+CD25+CD127- regulatory T cells, CD4+CD25- non-regulatory cells, CD4 and CD8 cells. The rearrangement uses TRBV4-2 and TRBJ2-2; a possible D gene is TRBD2 (6 bases). The receptor was isolated from a human patient who received a combined kidney and bone marrow transplant. Some T cells may trace back to the graft donor. The specimen comprised CD4+ T cells from blood (PBMCs), sampled 6 months after the transplant. The CDR3 DNA reads as TGTGCCAGCAGCCAGGGGGGAGCGGTTAACACCGGGGAGCTGTTTTTT. It yields the protein CASSQGGAVNTGELFF.